This record concerns one T cell receptor beta chain sequence. From 2 million PBMCs stored at -80 C, the unsorted libraries were generated. Each TCR transcript was tagged with a 10-nucleotide random UMI during 5'RACE. From the 5' RACE reads, TCRdb called clonotypes with MiXCR, one entry per CDR3 protein. The sample lists 27,000 or so distinct CDR3 sequences; under 25% were seen once. This sample is drawn from a study of neurological immune-mediated disorders. The receptor's source is a woman aged 60-75 years in good health. Sequenced sample: PBMCs.

Written as DNA, the CDR3 is TGTGCCAGCAGCTTTTGGCTAGCGGGAGGGCTCTCCTACGAGCAGTACTTC. It is translated as CASSFWLAGGLSYEQYF. The rearrangement uses TRBV11-2 and TRBJ2-7; 12 positions match TRBD2. The CDR3 is 17 residues long. Germline CDR1 and CDR2: SGHAT and FQNNGV. The V and J ends lost 3 bases and 0 bases, in that order; junction bases with no gene match: 6.